These 12 T cell receptor beta chains originate from one sample sequenced in a study of blood T cell repertoires in COVID-19 (dated by TCRdb to the early 2020s). The library was made by the immunoSEQ multiplex PCR assay. Not all clones reach the TCRdb copy of this immuneACCESS table, which keeps in-frame sequences only. Checked studies attribute under half of the gap to unresolved V genes and leave the rest unexplained. This sample has approximately 220,000 clones in its table, and around 85% of those were observed once. 2.2% of the sample is in the top ten clones. The material sequenced was peripheral blood. The receptors stem from a woman aged 45 to 65 with acute or convalescent COVID-19.

This sequence joins TRBV6-5 and TRBJ1-1; 7 nucleotides line up with TRBD1. The CDR3 sequence is 14 residues long. Trimming at V came to 4 bases and at J to 1 base, leaving 3 bases not matched to a gene. Germline values: CDR1 MNHEY, CDR2 SVGAGI. For the CDR3, the DNA is TGTGCCAGCAGTTTCGACAGGGCGAACACTGAAGCTTTCTTT. Protein product: CASSFDRANTEAFF.

V usage is TRBV7-2 and J usage is TRBJ2-7; 9 nucleotides line up with TRBD1. V was pared by 5 bases and J by 5 bases, with 1 base of the junction left unmatched. The CDR3 has 12 residues. Germline V gene data show CDR1 as SGHTA and CDR2 as FQGNSA. CDR3 sequence: CASSRDRDEQYF. Written as DNA, the CDR3 is TGTGCCAGCAGCCGGGACAGGGACGAGCAGTACTTC. The full variable domain, in which reference TRBV7-2 and TRBJ2-7 provide the parts outside the CDR3, is GAGVSQSPSNKVTEKGKDVELRCDPISGHTALYWYRQSLGQGLEFLIYFQGNSAPDKSGLPSDRFSAERTGGSVSTLTIQRTQQEDSAVYLCASSRDRDEQYFGPGTRLTVT.

This chain connects TRBV27 to TRBJ1-2; 10 bases agree with TRBD1. In germline, CDR1 is MNHEY, CDR2 SMNVEV (reference sequence). V lost 0 bases, J lost 7 bases, and 5 bases stayed unmatched. This CDR3 spans 15 amino acids. The CDR3: CASSLSGQGSRGYTF. CDR3 coding DNA: TGTGCCAGCAGTTTATCGGGACAGGGGAGTCGTGGCTACACCTTC.

The genes are TRBV30 and TRBJ1-6; a possible D gene is TRBD1 (6 bases). The length of the CDR3 is 13 residues. In germline, CDR1 is GTSNPN, CDR2 SVGIG (reference sequence). V was trimmed by 2 bases and J by 9 bases, leaving 11 bases between them. The CDR3, as DNA: TGTGCCTGGAGTCCGGACAGTCTTTCACCCCTCCACTTT. Amino acids: CAWSPDSLSPLHF.

The chain recombines TRBV7-8 with TRBJ1-5, with TRBD1 as a possible D gene (6 bases). V was trimmed by 2 bases and J by 3 bases, leaving 14 bases between them. Germline loops: CDR1 SGHVS, CDR2 FQNEAQ. The CDR3 runs to 16 residues. The CDR3, as DNA: TGTGCCAGCAGCTTAATGAGTGGACAGCTCAATCAGCCCCAGCATTTT. Translation: CASSLMSGQLNQPQHF.

This chain uses TRBV2 with TRBJ2-5; D is perhaps TRBD1 (6 bases). The length of the CDR3 is 13 residues. The germline V and J ends were trimmed by 7 bases and 5 bases, with 14 bases remaining between them. Germline V gene data show CDR1 as SNHLY and CDR2 as FYNNEI. The CDR3 here is CASNAGVGETQYF. The DNA for the CDR3 is TGTGCCAGCAATGCAGGGGTTGGGGAGACCCAGTACTTC.

The chain is built from TRBV9 and TRBJ1-1; 10 bases align to TRBD1. The ends lost 0 bases at V and 3 bases at J; junction bases unmatched: 5. CDR1 and CDR2 (germline): SGDLS, YYNGEE. The CDR3 totals 16 residues. This chain's CDR3 is CASSVGGTGVYTEAFF. In DNA form, the CDR3 reads TGTGCCAGCAGCGTAGGCGGGACAGGGGTATACACTGAAGCTTTCTTT.

As for this clone: Other nucleotide sequences in the sample specify the same CDR3. The chain links TRBV4-3 to TRBJ2-7, with D hard to call. CDR3 length equals 15 residues. Germline V CDR1 and CDR2: LGHNA, YSLEER. The V gene lost 0 bases and the J gene lost 0 bases, with 9 bases spanning the gap. CDR3 residues: CASSQDRGSSYEQYF. CDR3 nucleotides: TGCGCCAGCAGCCAAGATCGAGGCAGCTCCTACGAGCAGTACTTC.

The V call is TRBV4-3, the J call TRBJ2-3; 7 nucleotides line up with TRBD2. With V trimmed by 0 bases and J by 1 base, 7 bases remained unmatched. The CDR3 extends over 17 amino acids. Germline loops: CDR1 LGHNA, CDR2 YSLEER. The DNA of the CDR3 is TGCGCCAGCAGCCAAGATCGGGCGGGAGTCCGCACAGATACGCAGTATTTT. Translation: CASSQDRAGVRTDTQYF.

A single count supports this clone. The rearrangement joins TRBV19 to TRBJ1-4; 9 bases are shared with TRBD1. This CDR3 is 15 amino acids long. Germline V gives CDR1 LNHDA, CDR2 SQIVND (reference sequence). The V and J ends lost 7 bases and 6 bases, in that order; junction bases with no gene match: 9. The CDR3, as DNA: TGTGCCAGTATGAGAGGGACAGGGTGGTATGAAAAACTGTTTTTT. As protein: CASMRGTGWYEKLFF.

V is TRBV30 and J is TRBJ1-1, with 8 bases identical to TRBD1. The CDR3 loop spans 15 amino acids. The germline V gene encodes CDR1 GTSNPN and CDR2 SVGIG (reference sequence). Unmatched junction bases numbered 13, after V lost 5 bases and J lost 5 bases. Here the CDR3 reads CAWGPDRGRQTEAFF. DNA for the CDR3: TGTGCCTGGGGACCCGACAGGGGTAGGCAAACTGAAGCTTTCTTT. The full variable domain, with the rest looked up from reference TRBV30 and TRBJ1-1, is SQTIHQWPATLVQPVGSPLSLECTVEGTSNPNLYWYRQAAGRGLQLLFYSVGIGQISSEVPQNLSASRPQDRQFILSSKKLLLSDSGFYLCAWGPDRGRQTEAFFGQGTRLTVV.

The J gene is TRBJ2-1, the V gene TRBV24-1, with 8 bases identical to TRBD1. Trimming removed 4 bases from V and 3 bases from J; junction bases left unmatched: 7. This CDR3 contains 16 residues. Germline CDR1 KGHDR, CDR2 SFDVKD. The CDR3 DNA reads TGTGCCACCAGTGACCCCGGGACAGGTCTCTACAATGAGCAGTTCTTC. Translation: CATSDPGTGLYNEQFF.